This T cell receptor (beta chain) appears in the sequencing data of a study of blood T cell repertoires in COVID-19. Study-wide context: Samples representing acute and convalescent COVID-19 were sourced from the United States, Italy and Spain.

This CDR3 is built from 16 residues. Germline loops: CDR1 SGHRS, CDR2 YFSETQ. The V gene lost 4 bases and the J gene lost 7 bases, with 21 bases spanning the gap. In the study's own analysis: It was from reference gene primer amplification that nucleated cell counts were estimated. The method was immunoSEQ multiplex PCR; TCRdb's version includes in-frame clones alone and lacks a portion of them. V and J calls and clone size follow that table, whereas D and trimming were derived from the DNA. The data contain a few hundred thousand clones, less than 85% of them seen just once; the ten biggest clones take up about 2.3%. Participant-given clinical history determined each cohort assignment.

The sequence was obtained from a woman between 45 and 65 years old who had recovered from COVID-19. The chain employs TRBV5-1 and TRBJ2-1; D may be TRBD2 (8 bases). Source material: PBMCs or T cells enriched from blood (not recorded which). CDR3: CASSPREGAIWNEQFF. The CDR3 nucleotides read TGCGCCAGCAGCCCTCGGGAGGGGGCTATATGGAATGAGCAGTTCTTC.